The 4 T cell receptor beta chains reported below all come from one sample, sequenced in a study of cytomegalovirus exposure and HLA in healthy donors. Amplification used 60 Vbeta primers and 13 Jbeta primers. Measured with immunoSEQ multiplex PCR; TCRdb has only the in-frame clones, and not every one. The sample lists under 100,000 clones, around 78% seen once, with around 6.4% in the top ten. The source material was PBMCs. These receptors were collected from a man younger than 35 in good health and CMV-seropositive.

J is TRBJ2-7 and V is TRBV28, with TRBD1 as a possible D gene (5 bases). Between the trimmed V and J ends, which lost 3 bases and 2 bases, there was a span of 8 bases. The CDR3 spans 13 residues. Germline values: CDR1 MDHEN, CDR2 SYDVKM. This chain's CDR3 is CASSLRTTYEQYF. Here the CDR3 DNA reads TGTGCCAGCAGTTTGAGGACAACCTACGAGCAGTACTTC.

The chain couples TRBV18 to TRBJ1-2; perhaps TRBD1 as D (5 bases). The length of the CDR3 is 14 residues. Between the trimmed V and J ends, which lost 4 bases and 3 bases, there was a span of 12 bases. Germline V gene lookup returns CDR1 KGHSH and CDR2 LQKENI. The CDR3 reads CASSLQRGDYGYTF. The DNA of the CDR3 is TGTGCCAGCTCACTACAACGGGGGGACTATGGCTACACCTTC.

The V call is TRBV19, the J call TRBJ2-1; D is unclear. The CDR3 runs 12 residues. From germline, CDR1 is LNHDA and CDR2 SQIVND (reference sequence). Trimming removed 5 bases from V and 7 bases from J, with 9 bases in between. The CDR3 reads CASSGRWNEQFF. CDR3 DNA: TGTGCCAGTAGTGGCCGCTGGAATGAGCAGTTCTTC.

The chain uses TRBV6-6 and TRBJ1-2, with 10 bases lining up with TRBD1. Germline assignment: CDR1 MNHNY and CDR2 SVGAGI (reference sequence). The length of the CDR3 is 13 residues. With 2 bases clipped from V and 14 bases from J, the junction kept 8 bases outside the gene matches. Written as DNA, the CDR3 is TGTGCCAGCAGTTACGGGACAGGGGTAATGACTACCTTC. As protein: CASSYGTGVMTTF.